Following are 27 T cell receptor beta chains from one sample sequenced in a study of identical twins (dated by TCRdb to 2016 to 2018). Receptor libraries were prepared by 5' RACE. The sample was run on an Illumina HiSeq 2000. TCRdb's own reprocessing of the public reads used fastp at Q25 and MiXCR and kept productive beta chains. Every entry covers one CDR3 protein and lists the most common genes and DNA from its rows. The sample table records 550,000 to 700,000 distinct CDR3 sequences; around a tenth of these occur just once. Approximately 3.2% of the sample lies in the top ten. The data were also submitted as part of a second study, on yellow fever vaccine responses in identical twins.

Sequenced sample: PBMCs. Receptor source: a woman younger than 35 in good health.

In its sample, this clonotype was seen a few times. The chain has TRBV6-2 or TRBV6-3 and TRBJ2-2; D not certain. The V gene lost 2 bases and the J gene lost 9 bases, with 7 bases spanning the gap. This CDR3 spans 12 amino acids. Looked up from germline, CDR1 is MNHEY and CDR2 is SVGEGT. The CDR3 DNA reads TGTGCCAGCAGTTACGGTGGTAGGGAGCTGTTTTTT. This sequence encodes CASSYGGRELFF.

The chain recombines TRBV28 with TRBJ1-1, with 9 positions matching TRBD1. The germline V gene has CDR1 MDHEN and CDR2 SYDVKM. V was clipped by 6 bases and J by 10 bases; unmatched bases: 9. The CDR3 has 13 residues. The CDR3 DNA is TGTGCCAGCAGCCAGGGACAGGGATGGACAGCTTTCTTT. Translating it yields CASSQGQGWTAFF. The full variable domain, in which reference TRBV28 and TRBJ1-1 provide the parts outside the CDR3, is DVKVTQSSRYLVKRTGEKVFLECVQDMDHENMFWYRQDPGLGLRLIYFSYDVKMKEKGDIPEGYSVSREKKERFSLILESASTNQTSMYLCASSQGQGWTAFFGQGTRLTVV.

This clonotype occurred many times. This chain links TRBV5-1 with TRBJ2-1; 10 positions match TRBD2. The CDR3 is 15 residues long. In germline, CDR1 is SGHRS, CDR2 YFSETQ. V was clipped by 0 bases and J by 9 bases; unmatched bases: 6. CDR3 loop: CASSLEAGGPGEQFF. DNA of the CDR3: TGCGCCAGCAGCTTGGAAGCGGGGGGGCCAGGTGAGCAGTTCTTC.

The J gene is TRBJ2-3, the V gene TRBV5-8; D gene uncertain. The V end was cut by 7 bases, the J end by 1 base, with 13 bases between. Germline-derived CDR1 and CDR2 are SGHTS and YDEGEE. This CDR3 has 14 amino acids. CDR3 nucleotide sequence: TGTGCCAGCGGAAAGCGTGGGGGCACAGATACGCAGTATTTT. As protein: CASGKRGGTDTQYF.

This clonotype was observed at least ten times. DNA of the CDR3: TGTGCCAGCAGACGGACAGGGGGCCATGAGCAGTTCTTC. Its translation is CASRRTGGHEQFF. This sequence joins TRBV12-3 or TRBV12-4 and TRBJ2-1, with 11 positions matching TRBD1. The length of the CDR3 is 13 residues. The ends lost 6 bases at V and 8 bases at J; junction bases unmatched: 3.

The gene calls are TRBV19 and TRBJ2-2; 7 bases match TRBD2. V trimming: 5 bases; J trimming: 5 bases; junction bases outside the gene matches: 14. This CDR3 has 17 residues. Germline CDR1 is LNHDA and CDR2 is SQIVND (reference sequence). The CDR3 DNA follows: TGTGCCAGTAGTCCCTTGGGGGGGACCACGATTACCGGGGAGCTGTTTTTT. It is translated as CASSPLGGTTITGELFF.

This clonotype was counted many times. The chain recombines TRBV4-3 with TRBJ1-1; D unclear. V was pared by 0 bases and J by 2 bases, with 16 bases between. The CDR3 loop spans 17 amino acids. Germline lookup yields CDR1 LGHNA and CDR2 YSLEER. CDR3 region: CASSQDYSKGLNTEAFF. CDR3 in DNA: TGCGCCAGCAGCCAAGATTATAGTAAAGGGTTAAACACTGAAGCTTTCTTT.

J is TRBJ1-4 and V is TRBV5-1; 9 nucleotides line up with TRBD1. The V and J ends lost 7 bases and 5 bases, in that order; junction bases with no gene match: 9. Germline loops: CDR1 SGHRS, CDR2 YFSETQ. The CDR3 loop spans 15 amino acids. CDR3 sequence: CASQLSGTGNEKLFF. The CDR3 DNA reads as TGCGCCAGCCAACTTTCCGGGACAGGGAATGAAAAACTGTTTTTT.

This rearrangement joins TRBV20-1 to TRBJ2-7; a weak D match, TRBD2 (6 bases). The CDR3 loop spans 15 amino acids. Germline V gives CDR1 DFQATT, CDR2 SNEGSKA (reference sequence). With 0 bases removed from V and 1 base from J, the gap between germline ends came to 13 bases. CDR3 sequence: CSARDPTGESYEQYF. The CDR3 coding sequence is TGCAGTGCTAGAGATCCGACGGGGGAGTCCTACGAGCAGTACTTC.

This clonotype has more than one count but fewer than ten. As DNA, the CDR3 is TGTGCCACCAGTGATTTTTACACTAGCGAGCAGTTCTTC. Translating gives CATSDFYTSEQFF. The V and J genes are TRBV24-1 and TRBJ2-1; TRBD2 is a possible D gene (6 bases). CDR1 is KGHDR and CDR2 is SFDVKD in the germline V gene. Trimming took off 1 base at V and 10 bases at J, with 10 bases between the two ends. CDR3 size: 13 residues.

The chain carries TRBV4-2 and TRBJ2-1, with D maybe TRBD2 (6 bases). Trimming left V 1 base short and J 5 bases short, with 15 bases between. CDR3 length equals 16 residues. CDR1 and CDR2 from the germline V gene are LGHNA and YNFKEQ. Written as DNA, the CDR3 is TGTGCCAGCAGCCAAGTAGAGGGACTGTACAACAATGAGCAGTTCTTC. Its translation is CASSQVEGLYNNEQFF.

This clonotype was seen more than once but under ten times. The CDR3, as DNA: TGTGCCAGCAGCTTTAGGGGTCCCAGGGATGAGCAGTTCTTC. Translating it yields CASSFRGPRDEQFF. V and J are TRBV7-2 and TRBJ2-1, with a weak D call TRBD1 (5 bases). The germline CDR1 and CDR2 sequences are SGHTA and FQGNSA. V was pared by 3 bases and J by 8 bases, with 14 bases between. This CDR3 contains 14 residues.

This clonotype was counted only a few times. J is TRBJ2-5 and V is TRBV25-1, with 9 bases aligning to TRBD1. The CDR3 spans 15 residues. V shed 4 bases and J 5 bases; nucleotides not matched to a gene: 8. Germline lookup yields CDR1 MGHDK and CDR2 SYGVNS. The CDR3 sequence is CASSAPTGTGETQYF. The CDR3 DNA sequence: TGTGCCAGCAGTGCCCCGACCGGGACAGGGGAGACCCAGTACTTC. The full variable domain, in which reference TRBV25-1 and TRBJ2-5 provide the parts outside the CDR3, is EADIYQTPRYLVIGTGKKITLECSQTMGHDKMYWYQQDPGMELHLIHYSYGVNSTEKGDLSSESTVSRIRTEHFPLTLESARPSHTSQYLCASSAPTGTGETQYFGPGTRLLVL.

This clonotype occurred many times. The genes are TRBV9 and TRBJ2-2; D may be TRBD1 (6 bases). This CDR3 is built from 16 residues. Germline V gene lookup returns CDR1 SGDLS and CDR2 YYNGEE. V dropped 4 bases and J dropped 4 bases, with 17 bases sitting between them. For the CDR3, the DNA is TGTGCCAGCAGCACCATCGACAGGATCTTCACCGGGGAGCTGTTTTTT. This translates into CASSTIDRIFTGELFF.

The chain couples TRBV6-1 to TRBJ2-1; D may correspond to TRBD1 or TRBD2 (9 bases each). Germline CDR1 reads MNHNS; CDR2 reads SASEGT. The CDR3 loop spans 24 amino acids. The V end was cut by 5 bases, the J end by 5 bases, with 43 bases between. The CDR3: CASSRRRTGAAMKREEAENNEQFF. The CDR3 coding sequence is TGTGCCAGCAGTCGAAGAAGGACAGGGGCCGCCATGAAGCGGGAGGAAGCCGAGAACAATGAGCAGTTCTTC.

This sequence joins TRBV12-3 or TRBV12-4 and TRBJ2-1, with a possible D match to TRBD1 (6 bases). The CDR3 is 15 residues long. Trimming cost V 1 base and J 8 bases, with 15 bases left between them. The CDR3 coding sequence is TGTGCCAGCAGTTTAGGGCCAGGGGTTTGGGATGAGCAGTTCTTC. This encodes CASSLGPGVWDEQFF.

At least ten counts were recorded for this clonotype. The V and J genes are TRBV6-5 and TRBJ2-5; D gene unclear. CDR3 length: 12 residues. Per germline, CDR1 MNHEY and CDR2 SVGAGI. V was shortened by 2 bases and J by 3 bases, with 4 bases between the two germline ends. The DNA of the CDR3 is TGTGCCAGCAGTTACGGGGAAGAGACCCAGTACTTC. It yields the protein CASSYGEETQYF.

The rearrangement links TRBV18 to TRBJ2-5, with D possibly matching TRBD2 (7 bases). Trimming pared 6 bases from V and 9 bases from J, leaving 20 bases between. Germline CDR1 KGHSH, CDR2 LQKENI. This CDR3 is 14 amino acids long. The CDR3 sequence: CASSGNLQGGSQYF. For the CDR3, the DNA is TGTGCCAGCTCCGGAAATTTACAGGGAGGGTCCCAGTACTTC.

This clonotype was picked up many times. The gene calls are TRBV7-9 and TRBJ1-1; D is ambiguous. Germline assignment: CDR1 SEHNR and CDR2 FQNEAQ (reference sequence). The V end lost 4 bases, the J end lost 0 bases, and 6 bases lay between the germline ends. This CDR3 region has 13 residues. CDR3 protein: CASSSELNTEAFF. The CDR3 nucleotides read TGTGCCAGCAGCTCGGAACTGAACACTGAAGCTTTCTTT.

DNA for the CDR3: TGTGCCAGCTCACCACCGCAGGGGACAGGGGGCTACACCGGGGAGCTGTTTTTT. Protein: CASSPPQGTGGYTGELFF. The chain combines TRBV18 with TRBJ2-2, with TRBD1 matching over 12 bases. Trimming took 0 bases from V and 3 from J; bases not matched to a gene: 5. Germline CDR1 KGHSH, CDR2 LQKENI. The CDR3 sequence is 18 residues long. Using reference TRBV18 and TRBJ2-2 for the parts outside the CDR3, the full variable domain is NAGVMQNPRHLVRRRGQEARLRCSPMKGHSHVYWYRQLPEEGLKFMVYLQKENIIDESGMPKERFSAEFPKEGPSILRIQQVVRGDSAAYFCASSPPQGTGGYTGELFFGEGSRLTVL.

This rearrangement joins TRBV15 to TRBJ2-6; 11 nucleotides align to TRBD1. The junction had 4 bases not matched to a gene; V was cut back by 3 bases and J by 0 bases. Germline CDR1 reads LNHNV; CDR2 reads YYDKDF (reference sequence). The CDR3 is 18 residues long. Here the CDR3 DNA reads TGTGCCACCAGCAGCGGACAGGGGGCTCTCTCTGGGGCCAACGTCCTGACTTTC. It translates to CATSSGQGALSGANVLTF.

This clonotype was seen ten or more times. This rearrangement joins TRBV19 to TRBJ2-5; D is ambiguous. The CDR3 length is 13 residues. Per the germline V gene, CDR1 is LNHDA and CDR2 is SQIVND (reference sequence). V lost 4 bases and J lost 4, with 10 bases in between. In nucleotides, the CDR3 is TGTGCCAGTAGTAGATCGGTTAGAGAGACCCAGTACTTC. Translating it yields CASSRSVRETQYF. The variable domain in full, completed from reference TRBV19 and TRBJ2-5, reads DGGITQSPKYLFRKEGQNVTLSCEQNLNHDAMYWYRQDPGQGLRLIYYSQIVNDFQKGDIAEGYSVSREKKESFPLTVTSAQKNPTAFYLCASSRSVRETQYFGPGTRLLVL.

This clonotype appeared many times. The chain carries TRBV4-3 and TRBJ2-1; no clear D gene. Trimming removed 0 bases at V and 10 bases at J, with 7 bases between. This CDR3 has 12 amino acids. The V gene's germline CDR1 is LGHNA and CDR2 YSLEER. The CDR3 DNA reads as TGCGCCAGCAGCCAAGAAGGTACCGAGCAGTTCTTC. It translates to CASSQEGTEQFF.

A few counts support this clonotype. The CDR3 DNA is TGTGCCAGCAGCCAAGCGATCTGGGACGGCTACACCTTC. Translation: CASSQAIWDGYTF. V is TRBV14 and J is TRBJ1-2, with a possible D match to TRBD1 (5 bases). Trimming removed 1 base at V and 8 bases at J, with 11 bases between. The V gene's germline CDR1 is SGHDN and CDR2 FVKESK. The CDR3 covers 13 residues.

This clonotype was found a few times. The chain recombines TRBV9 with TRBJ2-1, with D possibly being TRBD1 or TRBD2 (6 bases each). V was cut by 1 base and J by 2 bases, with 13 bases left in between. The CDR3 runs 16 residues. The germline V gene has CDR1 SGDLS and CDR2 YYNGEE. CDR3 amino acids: CASSVKRGDTYNEQFF. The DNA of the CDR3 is TGTGCCAGCAGCGTAAAGAGGGGGGACACCTACAATGAGCAGTTCTTC.

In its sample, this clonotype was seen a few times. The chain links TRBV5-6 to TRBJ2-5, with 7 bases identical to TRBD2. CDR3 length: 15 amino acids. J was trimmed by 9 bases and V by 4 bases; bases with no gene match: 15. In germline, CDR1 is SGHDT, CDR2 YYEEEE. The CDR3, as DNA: TGTGCCAGCAGCCGACGAGGACTAGAAGGTTTTCCCCAGTACTTC. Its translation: CASSRRGLEGFPQYF.

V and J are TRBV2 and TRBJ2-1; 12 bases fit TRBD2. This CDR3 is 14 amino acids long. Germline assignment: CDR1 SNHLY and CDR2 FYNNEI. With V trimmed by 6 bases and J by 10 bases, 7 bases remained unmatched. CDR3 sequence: CASRAVTSGSEQFF. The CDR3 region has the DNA TGTGCCAGCAGAGCCGTGACTAGCGGGAGCGAGCAGTTCTTC.